The 23 T cell receptor beta chains reported below all come from one sample, sequenced in a study of T-cell reconstitution after alpha-beta-depleted transplantation in children. Preparation of the TCRbeta library was carried out with unique molecular identifiers. TCRdb fed the PCR reads into MiXCR, producing one record per CDR3 protein. The sample includes hundreds of thousands of distinct CDR3 sequences, around 13% of them seen just once. The sequencing used PBMCs, collected before TCRalphabeta/CD19-depleted stem cell transplant. The source is a girl aged 2 to 10 with congenital amegakaryocytic thrombocytopenia, due to receive a stem cell transplant.

This clonotype turned up a few times. The CDR3 here is CSARVGENTEAFF. As DNA, the CDR3 is TGCAGTGCTAGAGTGGGGGAGAACACTGAAGCTTTCTTT. This chain uses TRBV20-1 with TRBJ1-1; TRBD1 might be the D (5 bases). V was pared by 1 base and J by 1 base, with 7 bases between. The CDR3 covers 13 residues. Germline-derived CDR1 and CDR2 are DFQATT and SNEGSKA (reference sequence).

This clonotype showed up many times. The V gene is TRBV20-1, the J gene TRBJ2-3, with TRBD2 matching 11 bases. The junction had 7 bases not matched to a gene; V was cut back by 4 bases and J by 1 base. The CDR3 consists of 16 residues. Per germline, CDR1 DFQATT and CDR2 SNEGSKA (reference sequence). CDR3 DNA: TGCAGTGCTACCCCTAGGACTAGCGGGCGCACAGATACGCAGTATTTT. Amino acid sequence: CSATPRTSGRTDTQYF.

This clonotype was seen repeatedly, ten times or more. The chain employs TRBV20-1 and TRBJ2-3; D is perhaps TRBD1 or TRBD2 (5 bases each). Trimming removed 1 base from V and 2 bases from J, with 7 bases in between. Germline V gene lookup returns CDR1 DFQATT and CDR2 SNEGSKA (reference sequence). The CDR3 totals 13 residues. For the CDR3, the DNA is TGCAGTGCTAGAGGGGACCCCACAGATACGCAGTATTTT. Protein product: CSARGDPTDTQYF.

This clonotype has at least ten counts. The CDR3 DNA reads TGTGCCGCGTCCCCCACTAGCTCGGGCACCGGGGAGCTGTTTTTT. This sequence encodes CAASPTSSGTGELFF. V and J are TRBV5-5 and TRBJ2-2, with a possible D match to TRBD2 (6 bases). The CDR3 length is 15 residues. Germline V gives CDR1 SGHKS, CDR2 YYEKEE (reference sequence). Trimming removed 10 bases from V and 4 bases from J, with 20 bases in between.

This clonotype was observed at least ten times. One end of the junction fails to match germline, which may point to a read error. V usage is TRBV5-1 and J usage is TRBJ2-1; 7 positions agree with TRBD2. CDR3 size: 12 residues. Looked up from germline, CDR1 is SGHRS and CDR2 is YFSETQ. The chain's CDR3 is CASSLAGNEQFF. The CDR3 DNA reads as TGTGCCAGCAGCTTAGCGGGCAATGAGCAGTTCTTC.

Remarks on this clonotype: A read error may be the cause here, since a much bigger clone is one base away. The chain is built from TRBV10-3 and TRBJ2-3; D perhaps matches TRBD1 (6 bases). V lost 5 bases, J lost 2 bases, and 17 bases lay in between. The CDR3 spans 16 residues. Germline CDR1 and CDR2: ENHRY and SYGVKD. The DNA of the CDR3 is TGTGCCATCAGTTTAGCAGGGGTAGGGTACACAGATACGCAGTATTTT. This translates into CAISLAGVGYTDTQYF.

In this sample, this clonotype turned up many times. This sequence joins TRBV5-1 and TRBJ1-5, with D possibly TRBD1 on 6 matching bases. V was clipped by 1 base and J by 4 bases, with 9 bases between them. Germline V gives CDR1 SGHRS, CDR2 YFSETQ. The CDR3 is made up of 14 amino acids. Here the CDR3 reads CASSLSGVNQPQHF. CDR3 DNA: TGCGCCAGCAGCTTGTCAGGGGTAAATCAGCCCCAGCATTTT.

This clonotype was detected only a few times. The chain is built from TRBV12-3 or TRBV12-4 and TRBJ2-1, with a weak D call TRBD1 (5 bases). CDR3 length: 14 residues. The germline V and J ends were trimmed by 2 bases and 12 bases, with 17 bases remaining between them. The CDR3 here is CASSLLRAPRGQFF. The CDR3 DNA follows: TGTGCCAGCAGTTTACTCCGGGCCCCAAGGGGGCAGTTCTTC.

This clonotype was counted many times. This chain uses TRBV12-3 or TRBV12-4 with TRBJ2-2; 9 bases agree with TRBD1. After removal of 5 bases from V and 3 bases from J, the junction contained 10 bases not matched to a gene. The CDR3 runs 17 residues. The CDR3 is CASSRTGTGRDTGELFF. CDR3 DNA: TGTGCCAGCAGTCGCACTGGGACAGGGAGGGACACCGGGGAGCTGTTTTTT.

This clonotype was observed a handful of times. The rearrangement links TRBV12-3 or TRBV12-4 to TRBJ2-3; no definite D call. V lost 3 bases and J 6 bases, leaving 13 bases between the germline ends. The CDR3 totals 14 residues. The CDR3 nucleotides read TGTGCCAGCAGTTTCAACCTCGGCGTGGATACGCAGTATTTT. Protein sequence: CASSFNLGVDTQYF.

This clonotype was observed many times. The chain employs TRBV20-1 and TRBJ1-6, with D possibly TRBD1 on 5 matching bases. Germline CDR1 DFQATT, CDR2 SNEGSKA (reference sequence). V was pared by 0 bases and J by 5 bases, with 14 bases between. CDR3 length equals 16 residues. The CDR3 reads CSARDSVDSHNSPLHF. The CDR3 DNA is TGCAGTGCTAGAGATTCGGTTGACAGTCATAATTCACCCCTCCACTTT.

This clonotype was counted a few times. This chain links TRBV4-2 with TRBJ2-3; TRBD2 agrees at 10 bases. Germline trimming cut 4 bases from V and 0 bases from J; bases unmatched to any gene: 16. The germline V gene has CDR1 LGHNA and CDR2 YNFKEQ. The CDR3 consists of 20 residues. DNA of the CDR3: TGTGCCAGCAGCCGAGTCCCTGATGGACTAGCGGAAACTAGCACAGATACGCAGTATTTT. This gives the protein CASSRVPDGLAETSTDTQYF.

This clonotype was seen many times. The V call is TRBV29-1, the J call TRBJ2-7, with D perhaps matching TRBD2 (6 bases). Germline values: CDR1 SQVTM, CDR2 ANQGSEA. V lost 5 bases to trimming and J lost 0 bases, with 11 bases between them. This CDR3 comprises 13 residues. The CDR3, as DNA: TGCAGCGTTCTCCGGGAGAACTCCTACGAGCAGTACTTC. Translation gives CSVLRENSYEQYF.

The chain uses TRBV29-1 and TRBJ2-1; D is unresolved. There are 16 residues in the CDR3. Trimming removed 3 bases at V and 8 bases at J, with 23 bases between. In germline, CDR1 is SQVTM, CDR2 ANQGSEA. The CDR3 region is CSVEDPRPAPGDEQFF. DNA for the CDR3: TGCAGCGTTGAGGACCCCCGGCCAGCGCCAGGCGATGAGCAGTTCTTC.

This chain connects TRBV12-5 to TRBJ2-7, with 7 bases matching TRBD1. The V and J ends lost 1 base and 5 bases, in that order; junction bases with no gene match: 8. The CDR3 extends over 15 amino acids. The germline gives CDR1 LGHNT, CDR2 FRNRAP. CDR3 sequence reads: CASGLERGPRDEQYF. CDR3 nucleotide sequence: TGTGCTAGTGGTTTGGAGAGGGGGCCACGGGACGAGCAGTACTTC.

This clonotype was found many times. This chain connects TRBV15 to TRBJ1-3; D unclear. With 1 base removed from V and 0 bases from J, the gap between germline ends came to 10 bases. The CDR3 runs 16 residues. Germline CDR1 LNHNV, CDR2 YYDKDF (reference sequence). The CDR3 bases are TGTGCCACCAGCAGAGTCCAGGCCTCCTCTGGAAACACCATATATTTT. It is translated as CATSRVQASSGNTIYF.

The V call is TRBV5-1, the J call TRBJ2-5, with D possibly TRBD2 on 6 matching bases. CDR1 SGHRS and CDR2 YFSETQ come from the germline V gene. Between the trimmed V and J ends, which lost 0 bases and 4 bases, there was a span of 13 bases. The CDR3 is made up of 15 amino acids. In nucleotides, the CDR3 is TGCGCCAGCAGCTTGGCCGGGGGTTCACGAGAGACCCAGTACTTC. It is translated as CASSLAGGSRETQYF.

In its sample, this clonotype was seen a few times. The chain couples TRBV10-3 to TRBJ2-1; D remains ambiguous. The germline gives CDR1 ENHRY, CDR2 SYGVKD. The length of the CDR3 is 12 residues. V was shortened by 10 bases and J by 2 bases, with 9 bases between the two germline ends. The CDR3: CATGMTYNEQFF. In DNA form, the CDR3 reads TGTGCCACAGGAATGACCTACAATGAGCAGTTCTTC.

The rearrangement links TRBV20-1 to TRBJ1-1, with D perhaps TRBD1 (5 bases). V was cut by 3 bases and J by 2 bases, with 10 bases left in between. Looked up from germline, CDR1 is DFQATT and CDR2 is SNEGSKA (reference sequence). CDR3 length: 13 residues. The chain's CDR3 is CSARGGPNTEAFF. In DNA, the CDR3 is TGCAGTGCTAGGGGGGGACCTAACACTGAAGCTTTCTTT.

V and J are TRBV29-1 and TRBJ2-2; possible D gene TRBD2, 5 bases. Trimming stripped 5 bases from V and 0 bases from J, with 7 bases between. CDR1 SQVTM and CDR2 ANQGSEA come from the germline V gene. This CDR3 has 13 amino acids. CDR3 DNA sequence: TGCAGCGTTAAGCGGTCGAACACCGGGGAGCTGTTTTTT. Translating gives CSVKRSNTGELFF.

This clonotype has more than one count but fewer than ten. The V and J genes are TRBV20-1 and TRBJ2-3, with TRBD2 identical over 7 bases. Germline V lookup: CDR1 DFQATT, CDR2 SNEGSKA (reference sequence). The CDR3 consists of 13 residues. V was pared by 3 bases and J by 5 bases, with 5 bases of the junction left unmatched. CDR3: CSARSGNGDTQYF. For the CDR3, the DNA is TGCAGTGCTAGGAGCGGGAACGGAGATACGCAGTATTTT.

V and J are TRBV7-9 and TRBJ2-7; no reliable D call. V shed 8 bases and J shed 0 bases, with 14 bases lying between them. This CDR3 spans 14 amino acids. Germline V gene lookup returns CDR1 SEHNR and CDR2 FQNEAQ (reference sequence). Here the CDR3 reads CASSGGSTSYEQYF. The CDR3 DNA sequence: TGTGCCAGCTCTGGCGGTTCAACCTCCTACGAGCAGTACTTC.

This clonotype was counted many times. V and J are TRBV21-1 and TRBJ2-7. TRBV21-1 counts as a pseudogene. CDR3 length: 19 amino acids. In DNA, the CDR3 is TGTGCCAGCACCCATTCCGGTGGCGGAGCTACAACCCCCTCCTACGAGCAGTACTTC. Protein: CASTHSGGGATTPSYEQYF.